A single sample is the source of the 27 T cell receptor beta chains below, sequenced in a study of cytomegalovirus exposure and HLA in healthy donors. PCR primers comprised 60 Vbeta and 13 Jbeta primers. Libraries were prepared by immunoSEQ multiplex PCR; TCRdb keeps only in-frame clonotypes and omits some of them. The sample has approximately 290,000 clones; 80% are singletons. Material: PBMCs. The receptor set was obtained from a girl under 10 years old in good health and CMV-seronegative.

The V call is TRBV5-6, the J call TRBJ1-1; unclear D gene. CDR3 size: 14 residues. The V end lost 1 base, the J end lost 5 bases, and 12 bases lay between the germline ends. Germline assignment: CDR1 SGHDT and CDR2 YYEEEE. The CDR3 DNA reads TGTGCCAGCAGCTTGCCTCATGCGGATACTGAAGCTTTCTTT. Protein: CASSLPHADTEAFF.

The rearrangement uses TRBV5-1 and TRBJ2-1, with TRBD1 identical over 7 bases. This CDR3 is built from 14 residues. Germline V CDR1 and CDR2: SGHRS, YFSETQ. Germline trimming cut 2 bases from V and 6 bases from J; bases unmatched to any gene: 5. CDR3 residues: CASSFDRVGNEQFF. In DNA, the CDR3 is TGCGCCAGCAGCTTTGACAGGGTGGGCAATGAGCAGTTCTTC.

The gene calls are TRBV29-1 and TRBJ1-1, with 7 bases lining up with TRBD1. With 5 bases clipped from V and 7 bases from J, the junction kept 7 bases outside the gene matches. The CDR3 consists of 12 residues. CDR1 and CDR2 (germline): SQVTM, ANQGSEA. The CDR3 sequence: CSVSGQRIEAFF. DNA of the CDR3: TGCAGCGTTTCGGGACAGCGGATTGAAGCTTTCTTT.

DNA for the CDR3: TGTGCCATCACACGAAGACAACAGGGGACGGAGAACACCGGGGAGCTGTTTTTT. This codes for CAITRRQQGTENTGELFF. The chain employs TRBV10-3 and TRBJ2-2, with 7 bases lining up with TRBD1. The CDR3 has 18 amino acids. J gave up 1 base and V 7 bases, and 15 bases lay outside the gene matches. Germline V gene lookup returns CDR1 ENHRY and CDR2 SYGVKD.

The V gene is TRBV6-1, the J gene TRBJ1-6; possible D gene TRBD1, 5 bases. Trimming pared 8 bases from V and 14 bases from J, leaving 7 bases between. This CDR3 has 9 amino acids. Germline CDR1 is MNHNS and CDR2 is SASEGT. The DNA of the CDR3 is TGTGCCAGCGGGGGGACCCTCCACTTT. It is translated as CASGGTLHF.

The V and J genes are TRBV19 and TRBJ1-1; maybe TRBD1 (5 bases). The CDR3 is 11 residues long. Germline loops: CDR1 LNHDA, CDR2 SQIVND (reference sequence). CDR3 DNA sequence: TGTAGGGGTCTATGGAACACTGAAGCTTTCTTT. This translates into CRGLWNTEAFF.

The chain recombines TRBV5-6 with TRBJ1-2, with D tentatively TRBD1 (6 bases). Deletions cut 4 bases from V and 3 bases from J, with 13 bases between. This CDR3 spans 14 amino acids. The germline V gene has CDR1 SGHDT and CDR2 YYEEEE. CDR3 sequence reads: CASSGREGDYGYTF. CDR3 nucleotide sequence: TGTGCCAGCAGCGGGCGGGAGGGGGACTATGGCTACACCTTC.

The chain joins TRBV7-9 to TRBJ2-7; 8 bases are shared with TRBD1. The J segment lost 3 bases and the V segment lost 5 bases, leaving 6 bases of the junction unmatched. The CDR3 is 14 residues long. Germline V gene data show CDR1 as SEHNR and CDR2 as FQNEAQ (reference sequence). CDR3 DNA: TGTGCCAGCAGCCGATCGGGACAGGACTACGAGCAGTACTTC. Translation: CASSRSGQDYEQYF.

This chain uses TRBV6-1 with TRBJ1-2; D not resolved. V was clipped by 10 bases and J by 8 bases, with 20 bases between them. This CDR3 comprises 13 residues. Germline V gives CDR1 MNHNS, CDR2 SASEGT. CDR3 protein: CATLRPGFGGYTF. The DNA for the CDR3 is TGTGCCACACTCAGGCCGGGGTTCGGGGGCTACACCTTC.

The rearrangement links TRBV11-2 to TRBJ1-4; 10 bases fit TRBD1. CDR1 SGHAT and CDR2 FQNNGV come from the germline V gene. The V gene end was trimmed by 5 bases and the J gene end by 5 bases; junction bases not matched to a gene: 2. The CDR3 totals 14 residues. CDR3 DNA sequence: TGTGCCAGCAGCCCGGGACAGGGGAATGAAAAACTGTTTTTT. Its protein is CASSPGQGNEKLFF. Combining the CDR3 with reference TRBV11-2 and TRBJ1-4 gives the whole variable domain EAGVAQSPRYKIIEKRQSVAFWCNPISGHATLYWYQQILGQGPKLLIQFQNNGVVDDSQLPKDRFSAERLKGVDSTLKIQPAKLEDSAVYLCASSPGQGNEKLFFGSGTQLSVL.

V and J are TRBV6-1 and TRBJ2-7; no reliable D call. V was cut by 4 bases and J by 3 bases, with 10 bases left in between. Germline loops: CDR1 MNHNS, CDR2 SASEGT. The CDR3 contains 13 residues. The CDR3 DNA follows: TGTGCCAGCAGTGGTAGATTGAACTACGAGCAGTACTTC. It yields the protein CASSGRLNYEQYF.

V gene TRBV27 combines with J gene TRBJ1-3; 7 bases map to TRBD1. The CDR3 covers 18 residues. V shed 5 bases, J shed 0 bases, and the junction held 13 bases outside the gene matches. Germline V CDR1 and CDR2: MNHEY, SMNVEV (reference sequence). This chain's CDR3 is CASSTLRRTGDSGNTIYF. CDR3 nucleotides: TGTGCCAGCAGTACACTCCGACGGACAGGCGACTCTGGAAACACCATATATTTT.

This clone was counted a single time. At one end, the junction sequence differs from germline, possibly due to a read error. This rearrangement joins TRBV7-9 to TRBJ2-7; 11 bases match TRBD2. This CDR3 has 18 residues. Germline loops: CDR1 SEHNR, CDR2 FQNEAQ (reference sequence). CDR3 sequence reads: CSSSYSPGTSGSGYEQYF. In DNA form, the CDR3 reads TGTTCCAGCAGCTACTCTCCCGGGACTAGCGGCTCTGGCTACGAGCAGTACTTC.

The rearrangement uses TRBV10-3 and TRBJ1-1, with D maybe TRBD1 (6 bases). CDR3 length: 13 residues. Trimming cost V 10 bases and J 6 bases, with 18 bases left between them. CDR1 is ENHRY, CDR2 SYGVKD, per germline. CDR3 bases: TGTGCCAGGGGGGCGGGGGTCAGGGCTGAAGCTTTCTTT. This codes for CARGAGVRAEAFF.

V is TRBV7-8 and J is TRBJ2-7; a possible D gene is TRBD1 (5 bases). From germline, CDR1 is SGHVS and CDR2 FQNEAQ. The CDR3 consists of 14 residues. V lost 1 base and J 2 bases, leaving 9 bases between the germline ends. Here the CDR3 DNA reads TGTGCCAGCAGCTTAGTACAGGTACCCTACGAGCAGTACTTC. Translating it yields CASSLVQVPYEQYF.

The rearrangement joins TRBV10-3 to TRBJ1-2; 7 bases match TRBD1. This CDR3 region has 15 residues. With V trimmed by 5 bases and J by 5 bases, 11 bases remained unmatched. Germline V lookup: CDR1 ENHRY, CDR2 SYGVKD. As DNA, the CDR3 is TGTGCCATCAGTTTGGGGGGACAGCTCAAGTATGGCTACACCTTC. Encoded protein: CAISLGGQLKYGYTF.

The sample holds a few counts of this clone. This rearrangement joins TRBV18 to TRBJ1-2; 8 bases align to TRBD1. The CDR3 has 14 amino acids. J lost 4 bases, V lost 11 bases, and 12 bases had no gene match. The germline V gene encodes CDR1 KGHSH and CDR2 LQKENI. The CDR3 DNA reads TGTGCCTGCCTCGGACAGGGCCCTTTCTATGGCTACACCTTC. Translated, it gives CACLGQGPFYGYTF.

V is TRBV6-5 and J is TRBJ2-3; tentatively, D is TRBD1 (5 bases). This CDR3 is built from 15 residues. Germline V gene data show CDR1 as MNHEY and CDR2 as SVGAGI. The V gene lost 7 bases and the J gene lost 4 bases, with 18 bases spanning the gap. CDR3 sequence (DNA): TGTGCCAGCAAACCCCACTTGGGCAGGGCAGATACGCAGTATTTT. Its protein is CASKPHLGRADTQYF.

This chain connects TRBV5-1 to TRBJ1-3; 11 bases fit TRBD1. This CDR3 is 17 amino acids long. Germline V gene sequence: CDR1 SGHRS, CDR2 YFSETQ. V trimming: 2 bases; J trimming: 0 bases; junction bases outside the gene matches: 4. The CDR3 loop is CASSFMGQGDSGNTIYF. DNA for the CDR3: TGCGCCAGCAGCTTTATGGGACAGGGGGACTCTGGAAACACCATATATTTT.

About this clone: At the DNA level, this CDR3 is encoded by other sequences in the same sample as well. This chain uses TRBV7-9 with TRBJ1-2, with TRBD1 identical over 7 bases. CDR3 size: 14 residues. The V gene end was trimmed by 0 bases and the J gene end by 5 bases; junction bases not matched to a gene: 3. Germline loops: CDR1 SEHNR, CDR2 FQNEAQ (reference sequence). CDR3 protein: CASSLAPGGYGYTF. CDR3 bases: TGTGCCAGCAGCTTAGCTCCAGGGGGATATGGCTACACCTTC.

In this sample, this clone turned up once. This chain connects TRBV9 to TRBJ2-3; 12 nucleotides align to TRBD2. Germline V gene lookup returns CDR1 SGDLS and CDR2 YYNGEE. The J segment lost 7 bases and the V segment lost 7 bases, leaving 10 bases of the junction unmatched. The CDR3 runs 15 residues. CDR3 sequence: CASGSLAGGLNTQYF. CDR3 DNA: TGTGCCAGCGGTTCGCTAGCGGGGGGGCTGAATACGCAGTATTTT.

The chain's CDR3 is CASSFGQLGPTDTQYF. Written as DNA, the CDR3 is TGTGCCAGCAGCTTCGGCCAACTAGGACCTACAGATACGCAGTATTTT. V is TRBV7-9 and J is TRBJ2-3; possible D gene TRBD2, 5 bases. Germline CDR1 SEHNR, CDR2 FQNEAQ (reference sequence). Trimming took 3 bases from V and 3 from J, leaving 16 bases between them. The CDR3 runs 16 residues.

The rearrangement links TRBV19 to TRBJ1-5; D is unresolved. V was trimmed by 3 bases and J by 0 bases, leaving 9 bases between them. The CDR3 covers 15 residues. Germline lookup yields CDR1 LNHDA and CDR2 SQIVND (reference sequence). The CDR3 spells CASSMSGNSNQPQHF. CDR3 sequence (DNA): TGTGCCAGTAGTATGTCGGGGAATAGCAATCAGCCCCAGCATTTT.

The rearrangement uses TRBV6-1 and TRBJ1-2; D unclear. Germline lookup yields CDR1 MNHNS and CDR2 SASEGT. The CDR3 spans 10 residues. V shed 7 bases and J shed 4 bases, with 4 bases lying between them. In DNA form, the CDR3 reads TGTGCCAGCATGAGCTATGGCTACACCTTC. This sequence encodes CASMSYGYTF.

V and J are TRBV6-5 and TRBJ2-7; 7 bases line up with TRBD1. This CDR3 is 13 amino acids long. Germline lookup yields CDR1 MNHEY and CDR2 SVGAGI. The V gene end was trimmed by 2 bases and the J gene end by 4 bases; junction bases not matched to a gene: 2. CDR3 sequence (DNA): TGTGCCAGCAGTTACACGACAGGGTACGAGCAGTACTTC. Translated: CASSYTTGYEQYF.

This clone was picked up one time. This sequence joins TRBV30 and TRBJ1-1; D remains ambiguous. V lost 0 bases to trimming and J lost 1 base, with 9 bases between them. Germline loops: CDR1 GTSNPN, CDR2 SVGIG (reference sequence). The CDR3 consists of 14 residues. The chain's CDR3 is CAWSVRGRNTEAFF. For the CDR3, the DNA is TGTGCCTGGAGTGTGAGAGGGCGGAACACTGAAGCTTTCTTT.

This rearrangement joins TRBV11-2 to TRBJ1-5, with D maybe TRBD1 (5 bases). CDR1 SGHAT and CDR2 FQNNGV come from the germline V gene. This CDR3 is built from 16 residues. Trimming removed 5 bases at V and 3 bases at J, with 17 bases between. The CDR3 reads CASSIRGPFSNQPQHF. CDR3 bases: TGTGCCAGCAGCATAAGGGGTCCCTTTTCCAATCAGCCCCAGCATTTT.